This TCR beta chain is from a study of control samples from healthy donors and cancer patients. The protocol was immunoSEQ multiplex PCR, while the TCRdb copy is restricted to in-frame clones and leaves out a portion. The table lists around 140,000 clones, 80% to 95% of them singletons. In germline, CDR1 is LNHDA, CDR2 SQIVND (reference sequence). V dropped 5 bases and J dropped 0; count of bases not matched to a gene: 7. The CDR3 is 17 amino acids. This TCR was sampled from a man aged 18 to 30 in good health. Sequenced input: blood. The chain is built from TRBV19 and TRBJ1-1, with 12 bases that match TRBD1. The CDR3 reads CASSANRDRGLNTEAFF. DNA of the CDR3: TGTGCCAGTAGTGCTAACCGGGACAGGGGGCTGAACACTGAAGCTTTCTTT. The variable domain in full, with the rest retrieved from reference TRBV19 and TRBJ1-1, is DGGITQSPKYLFRKEGQNVTLSCEQNLNHDAMYWYRQDPGQGLRLIYYSQIVNDFQKGDIAEGYSVSREKKESFPLTVTSAQKNPTAFYLCASSANRDRGLNTEAFFGQGTRLTVV.